This TCR beta chain was obtained from a study of cytomegalovirus exposure and HLA in healthy donors. Study at large: Samples from HLA-typed donors yielded around 79 million unique TCRs in an early data release.

As for this clone: Antigen unknown.

CDR3 length: 13 residues. Trimming left V 8 bases short and J 0 bases short, with 11 bases between. In germline, CDR1 is GTSNPN, CDR2 SVGIG (reference sequence). Study observations and caveats: There were under 200 TCR beta chains listed as cytomegalovirus-associated. The Asian-associated ancestry cluster reportedly had fewer N-insertions than the roughly 670-donor mean in a later analysis. Other equally common chains were less clonally expanded than HLA-associated TCR beta chains, a later analysis showed.

60 Vbeta and 13 Jbeta primers were used in PCR. This table comes from immunoSEQ multiplex PCR, and its TCRdb copy is limited to in-frame clones, with some not included. The sample has 87,000 or so clones. The TCR comes from a man in his fifties or sixties in good health and CMV-seropositive. The chain carries TRBV30 and TRBJ1-3, with a tentative D call TRBD1 (5 bases). The sequenced sample was PBMCs. The CDR3 loop reads CAQDTGSGNTIYF. The CDR3 bases are TGTGCCCAGGACACCGGCTCTGGAAACACCATATATTTT.